This T cell receptor (beta chain) was identified in a study of blood T cell repertoires in COVID-19 (dated by TCRdb to the early 2020s). Describing the broader study: Samples covering the acute and convalescent phases of COVID-19 were provided by collaborators in the United States, Italy and Spain. HLA class I and class II types, where available, came from metadata supplied by the sample provider rather than from assay-based typing. The repertoires were released in a freely available public database intended as a resource for research on the immune response to SARS-CoV-2. The prospective study material was composed of cDNA or gDNA derived from T cells, B-cell-depleted T cells, or PBMCs. Samples were obtained from the ongoing ImmuneRACE study (first 160 participants) and from about 1,300 subjects provided by 6 global collaborators. Subjects who had been exposed to COVID-19, were actively infected with it, or had recovered from it provided the deeply sampled blood TCRbeta repertoires that made up the dataset. Nearly every sample came with metadata listing a de-identified subject ID, COVID-19 status, age in years and sex.

TCRbeta CDR3 regions were amplified from genomic DNA using the immunoSEQ Assay, a bias-controlled multiplex PCR. The study's processing was this. Within the assay, amplification of reference gene primers was used to estimate how many nucleated cells each sample contained. Sequence reads were collapsed and filtered to measure the absolute abundance of every unique TCRbeta CDR3 rearrangement. For each sample, productive Simpson clonality was calculated as the square root of Simpson's diversity index over productive rearrangements. Here the immuneACCESS table is served through TCRdb, limited to in-frame sequences with V and J called. Missing clones are a known gap in these copies; in checked studies unresolved V genes cover under half, and the rest lacks a known reason. That table is the source of V, J and clone size, and D and trimming were worked out from the DNA. The sample table shows tens of thousands of clones, and around 80% are seen once. The top ten clones comprise about 18% of the sample.

The CDR3 runs 15 amino acids, cysteine and phenylalanine included. The sequence is cut down to CDR3 DNA, 45 bases in frame from base 1. V lost 4 bases and J lost 0 bases, and the count of bases not matched to a germline gene is 3. The germline V gene (reference sequence) yields LNHDA for CDR1 and SQIVND for CDR2. General study outcomes and caveats: The amount of clinical and demographic metadata varied by source and participant and was provided uncurated.

To note about this clone: The antigen it binds to is not known. Base qualities are missing; no much larger clone stands one base away.

Collaborating institutions collected whole blood in K2EDTA tubes following their own protocols. For TCRbeta analysis, collaborators shipped samples as frozen whole blood, isolated PBMCs, or DNA extracted from either of those sample types. Rearrangement joined TRBV19 to TRBJ1-5; 7 bases in the middle match TRBD1. The TCR comes from an older woman with acute or convalescent COVID-19. Sequencing was performed on peripheral blood. Here is the DNA: TGTGCCAGTAGTACTCAGGGGGTTAGCAATCAGCCCCAGCATTTT. It translates as CASSTQGVSNQPQHF.